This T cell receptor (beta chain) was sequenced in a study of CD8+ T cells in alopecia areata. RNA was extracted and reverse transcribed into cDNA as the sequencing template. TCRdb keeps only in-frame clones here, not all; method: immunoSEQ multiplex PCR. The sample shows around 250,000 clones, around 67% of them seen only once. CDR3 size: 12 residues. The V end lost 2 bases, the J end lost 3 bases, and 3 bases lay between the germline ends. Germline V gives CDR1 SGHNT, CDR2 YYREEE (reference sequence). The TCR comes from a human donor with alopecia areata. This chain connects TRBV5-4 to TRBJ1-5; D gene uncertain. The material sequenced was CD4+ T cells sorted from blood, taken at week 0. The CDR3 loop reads CASSFPNQPQHF. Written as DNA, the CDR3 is TGTGCCAGCAGCTTCCCCAATCAGCCCCAGCATTTT.